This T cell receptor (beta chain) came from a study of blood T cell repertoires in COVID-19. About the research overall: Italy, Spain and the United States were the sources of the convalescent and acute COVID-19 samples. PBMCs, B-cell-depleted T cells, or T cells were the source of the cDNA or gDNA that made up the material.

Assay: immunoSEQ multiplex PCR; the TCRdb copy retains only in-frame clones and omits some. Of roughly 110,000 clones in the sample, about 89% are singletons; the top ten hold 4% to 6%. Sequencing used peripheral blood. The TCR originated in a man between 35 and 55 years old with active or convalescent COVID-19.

This chain's CDR3 is CAWSGGTGDQPQHF. CDR3 coding DNA: TGTGCCTGGAGTGGGGGGACAGGAGATCAGCCCCAGCATTTT. This sequence joins TRBV30 and TRBJ1-5; 8 positions match TRBD1. This CDR3 region has 14 residues. The V segment lost 1 base and the J segment 5 bases; nucleotides outside the gene matches: 4. The germline V gene encodes CDR1 GTSNPN and CDR2 SVGIG (reference sequence).